A single sample is the source of the 30 T cell receptor beta chains below, sequenced in a study of T cell responses to AZD1222 COVID-19 vaccine. Some clones are missing from TCRdb's copy, which holds only in-frame ones; the method was immunoSEQ multiplex PCR. This table holds around 130,000 clones, approximately 86% found once. The sample consisted of peripheral blood, taken 28 days after the second AZD1222 dose. These receptors all stem from an adult who received the AZD1222 COVID-19 vaccine.

The rearrangement joins TRBV6-2 or TRBV6-3 to TRBJ2-3, with 7 bases that match TRBD2. The trim removed 0 bases at V and 0 bases at J, leaving 12 bases unmatched. CDR3 length equals 19 residues. From germline, CDR1 is MNHEY and CDR2 SVGEGT. CDR3 region: CASSYSISEPAGSTDTQYF. The CDR3 bases are TGTGCCAGCAGTTACTCGATTTCAGAGCCAGCGGGAAGCACAGATACGCAGTATTTT.

The chain has TRBV6-5 and TRBJ2-7, with a weak D call TRBD2 (6 bases). V lost 8 bases, J lost 0 bases, and 17 bases lay in between. The germline CDR1 and CDR2 sequences are MNHEY and SVGAGI. The CDR3 contains 15 residues. The CDR3 loop reads CASGVLPGVSYEQYF. The CDR3 nucleotides are TGTGCCAGCGGGGTTCTACCGGGAGTCTCCTACGAGCAGTACTTC.

The chain employs TRBV30 and TRBJ1-1; no firm D call. CDR1 and CDR2 (germline): GTSNPN, SVGIG (reference sequence). Trimming left V 2 bases short and J 4 bases short, with 11 bases between. The length of the CDR3 is 13 residues. In DNA form, the CDR3 reads TGTGCCTGGAGTCCAAGGGTGGGCACTGAAGCTTTCTTT. Translating gives CAWSPRVGTEAFF.

This clone has just one count. The chain uses TRBV6-2 or TRBV6-3 and TRBJ2-7, with TRBD1 matching over 11 bases. V lost 6 bases to trimming and J lost 12 bases; unmatched junction nucleotides: 7. Germline CDR1 and CDR2: MNHEY and SVGEGT. This CDR3 has 12 amino acids. CDR3 in amino acids: CASSLGQGVLYF. In DNA, the CDR3 is TGTGCCAGCAGCTTGGGACAGGGGGTTCTGTACTTC.

The V call is TRBV7-9, the J call TRBJ2-2, with D uncertain. The ends were cut back, 4 bases at V and 1 base at J, with 13 bases in the middle. The CDR3 extends over 16 amino acids. Germline values: CDR1 SEHNR, CDR2 FQNEAQ (reference sequence). In DNA, the CDR3 is TGTGCCAGCAGCTCACTTTCAATAGAGAACACCGGGGAGCTGTTTTTT. Protein: CASSSLSIENTGELFF.

The V and J genes are TRBV29-1 and TRBJ1-6; D is unresolved. CDR3 length: 16 residues. V lost 2 bases, J lost 7 bases, and 18 bases lay in between. Looked up from germline, CDR1 is SQVTM and CDR2 is ANQGSEA. CDR3 loop: CSVERATVGENSPLHF. CDR3 bases: TGCAGCGTTGAAAGGGCTACAGTTGGAGAGAATTCACCCCTCCACTTT.

This clone has a handful of counts. This chain links TRBV9 with TRBJ1-3; D gene uncertain. Per the germline V gene, CDR1 is SGDLS and CDR2 is YYNGEE. V was shortened by 3 bases and J by 0 bases, with 16 bases between the two germline ends. The CDR3 is made up of 17 amino acids. The CDR3 sequence is CASSELSKTSSGNTIYF. In DNA, the CDR3 is TGTGCCAGCAGCGAGCTATCAAAGACGAGCTCTGGAAACACCATATATTTT.

V and J are TRBV12-5 and TRBJ2-7; D ambiguous. V was clipped by 4 bases and J by 5 bases, with 9 bases between them. This CDR3 is 12 amino acids long. CDR1 and CDR2 from the germline V gene are LGHNT and FRNRAP. CDR3 sequence (DNA): TGTGCTAGTGGTTCAGGAGCTCACGAGCAGTACTTC. Translating gives CASGSGAHEQYF.

This rearrangement joins TRBV6-6 to TRBJ1-1; D gene unclear. The CDR3 is 11 amino acids. Germline assignment: CDR1 MNHNY and CDR2 SVGAGI (reference sequence). The V and J ends lost 6 bases and 13 bases respectively, with 15 bases between them. The CDR3 protein is CASSETFEDFF. The CDR3 nucleotides read TGTGCCAGCAGCGAAACCTTCGAGGATTTCTTT.

This chain connects TRBV15 to TRBJ1-1; D uncertain. Germline V lookup: CDR1 LNHNV, CDR2 YYDKDF (reference sequence). V lost 0 bases and J 10 bases, leaving 6 bases between the germline ends. The CDR3 is 11 amino acids. The CDR3 DNA follows: TGTGCCACCAGCAGAGAAGCGGGAGCTTTCTTT. Encoded protein: CATSREAGAFF.

This chain links TRBV5-1 with TRBJ2-7, with D possibly being TRBD1 or TRBD2 (6 bases each). The CDR3 is 14 amino acids. Trimming pared 6 bases from V and 9 bases from J, leaving 22 bases between. Germline CDR1 and CDR2: SGHRS and YFSETQ. This CDR3 is CASNSGAGARTQYF. The CDR3 DNA sequence: TGCGCCAGCAATTCGGGGGCCGGGGCCCGAACGCAGTACTTC.

V gene TRBV19 combines with J gene TRBJ1-2; no clear D. This CDR3 region has 13 residues. The V end was cut by 3 bases, the J end by 0 bases, with 5 bases between. Germline assignment: CDR1 LNHDA and CDR2 SQIVND (reference sequence). CDR3 DNA sequence: TGTGCCAGTAGTATGGTACCTAACTATGGCTACACCTTC. Translation gives CASSMVPNYGYTF.

The V call is TRBV5-4, the J call TRBJ1-1; D call uncertain. V lost 0 bases to trimming and J lost 1 base, with 7 bases between them. CDR1 is SGHNT, CDR2 YYREEE, per germline (reference sequence). The CDR3 consists of 14 residues. CDR3 loop: CASSLAATNTEAFF. In DNA, the CDR3 is TGTGCCAGCAGCTTGGCTGCAACGAACACTGAAGCTTTCTTT.

The V call is TRBV4-3, the J call TRBJ1-5; 10 bases are a match to TRBD1. This CDR3 has 15 amino acids. J was trimmed by 4 bases and V by 4 bases; bases with no gene match: 4. In germline, CDR1 is LGHNA, CDR2 YSLEER. The CDR3 protein is CASSRDRGNNQPQHF. The CDR3 bases are TGCGCCAGCAGCCGGGACAGGGGCAATAATCAGCCCCAGCATTTT.

This chain uses TRBV19 with TRBJ1-6; 10 bases are a match to TRBD1. V lost 7 bases and J lost 13; bases outside the gene matches: 10. Germline lookup yields CDR1 LNHDA and CDR2 SQIVND (reference sequence). The CDR3 loop spans 14 amino acids. CDR3 amino acids: CASKGGTGVNPLHF. DNA for the CDR3: TGTGCCAGTAAGGGGGGGACAGGGGTCAATCCCCTCCACTTT.

The V gene is TRBV18, the J gene TRBJ1-2; D is perhaps TRBD1 (6 bases). The germline V gene has CDR1 KGHSH and CDR2 LQKENI. This CDR3 comprises 14 residues. The V and J ends lost 5 bases and 3 bases respectively, with 13 bases between them. In DNA form, the CDR3 reads TGTGCCAGCTCATCCAGGGGCGCGGACTATGGCTACACCTTC. Translated, it gives CASSSRGADYGYTF.

V gene TRBV5-1 combines with J gene TRBJ2-3; 13 bases map to TRBD2. V lost 4 bases, J lost 6 bases, and 5 bases stayed unmatched. From germline, CDR1 is SGHRS and CDR2 YFSETQ. The CDR3 length is 15 residues. In nucleotides, the CDR3 is TGCGCCAGCAGCCTCGGGACTAGCGGGACCGATACGCAGTATTTT. This translates into CASSLGTSGTDTQYF.

The chain joins TRBV6-5 to TRBJ2-7, with 8 bases identical to TRBD1. The germline gives CDR1 MNHEY, CDR2 SVGAGI. V lost 5 bases to trimming and J lost 6 bases; unmatched junction nucleotides: 6. The CDR3 runs 13 residues. This CDR3 is CASSRQGLREQYF. The CDR3 DNA follows: TGTGCCAGCAGTAGACAGGGGCTGCGCGAGCAGTACTTC.

V and J are TRBV3-1 (or the pseudogene TRBV3-2) and TRBJ1-3; possibly TRBD1 for D (6 bases). The CDR3 is 17 amino acids. Germline-derived CDR1 and CDR2 are LGHDT and YNNKEL (reference sequence). The V end lost 5 bases, the J end lost 2 bases, and 19 bases lay between the germline ends. The CDR3 sequence: CASSARQARQAGNTIYF. In DNA form, the CDR3 reads TGTGCCAGCAGCGCCCGACAGGCCCGACAAGCTGGAAACACCATATATTTT.

The rearrangement joins TRBV23-1 to TRBJ1-1, with D possibly matching TRBD1 (6 bases). TRBV23-1 is labeled an ORF, and its function is uncertain. V shed 8 bases and J shed 0 bases, with 19 bases lying between them. The CDR3 spans 16 residues. CDR3 in amino acids: CASRPGWTALNTEAFF. CDR3 nucleotides: TGCGCCAGCCGACCGGGTTGGACAGCCTTGAACACTGAAGCTTTCTTT.

The V call is TRBV30, the J call TRBJ2-2, with D perhaps TRBD1 or TRBD2 (5 bases each). CDR1 and CDR2 from the germline V gene are GTSNPN and SVGIG (reference sequence). Trimming shortened V by 4 bases and J by 1 base, and 10 bases separated the two germline ends. This CDR3 has 14 amino acids. CDR3 nucleotides: TGTGCCTGGACCCGGGACGTGAACACCGGGGAGCTGTTTTTT. It is translated as CAWTRDVNTGELFF.

This clone was seen more than once but under ten times. V usage is TRBV30 and J usage is TRBJ1-5, with no clear D. CDR1 is GTSNPN and CDR2 is SVGIG in the germline V gene (reference sequence). V gave up 0 bases and J gave up 0 bases, with 9 bases separating them. The CDR3 runs 15 residues. This chain's CDR3 is CAWSVASYSNQPQHF. The CDR3 DNA reads as TGTGCCTGGAGTGTCGCGTCGTATAGCAATCAGCCCCAGCATTTT.

The rearrangement links TRBV24-1 to TRBJ2-1; D is unclear. Deletions cut 4 bases from V and 4 bases from J, with 13 bases between. Germline lookup yields CDR1 KGHDR and CDR2 SFDVKD. CDR3 size: 15 residues. The CDR3 protein is CATSDAGSIYNEQFF. CDR3 sequence (DNA): TGTGCCACCAGTGACGCCGGGTCTATTTACAATGAGCAGTTCTTC.

This clone has just a few counts. The V call is TRBV7-2, the J call TRBJ1-6; D is unclear. Looked up from germline, CDR1 is SGHTA and CDR2 is FQGNSA. V was shortened by 5 bases and J by 7 bases, with 24 bases between the two germline ends. The CDR3 loop spans 18 amino acids. The CDR3 sequence: CASSALQGPNRFNSPLHF. In DNA, the CDR3 is TGTGCCAGCAGCGCCTTGCAAGGACCGAACCGCTTCAATTCACCCCTCCACTTT.

This clone came up a few times. Here the CDR3 reads CASDRGQINTEAFF. The CDR3 DNA reads TGTGCCAGTGATAGAGGACAGATAAACACTGAAGCTTTCTTT. This chain links TRBV19 with TRBJ1-1; the D gene is possibly TRBD1 (6 bases). There are 14 residues in the CDR3. Germline CDR1 and CDR2: LNHDA and SQIVND (reference sequence). V gave up 8 bases and J gave up 2 bases, with 15 bases separating them.

A single count supports this clone. In DNA, the CDR3 is TGTGCCAGTAGTATTTCCCATCAGCCCCAGCATTTT. Its translation is CASSISHQPQHF. The chain carries TRBV19 and TRBJ1-5, with no clear D. The CDR3 loop spans 12 amino acids. In germline, CDR1 is LNHDA, CDR2 SQIVND (reference sequence). The germline V and J ends were trimmed by 3 bases and 5 bases, with 5 bases remaining between them.

V and J are TRBV28 and TRBJ1-2; TRBD1 matches at 7 bases. Germline CDR1 MDHEN, CDR2 SYDVKM. After removal of 4 bases from V and 4 bases from J, the junction contained 6 bases not matched to a gene. The CDR3 length is 14 residues. The CDR3 here is CASSSTGAGYGYTF. The CDR3 DNA reads as TGTGCCAGCAGTTCTACAGGGGCGGGCTATGGCTACACCTTC.

J is TRBJ2-1 and V is TRBV5-4; 7 nucleotides match TRBD2. Germline trimming cut 6 bases from V and 1 base from J; bases unmatched to any gene: 7. CDR1 is SGHNT and CDR2 is YYREEE in the germline V gene (reference sequence). This CDR3 comprises 15 residues. The CDR3 sequence is CASTIASGSYNEQFF. The CDR3 nucleotides read TGTGCCAGCACGATCGCTAGCGGTTCCTACAATGAGCAGTTCTTC.

This chain uses TRBV28 with TRBJ1-4, with 9 bases fitting TRBD1. J lost 8 bases, V lost 5 bases, and 9 bases had no gene match. CDR3 length: 15 amino acids. The germline V gene has CDR1 MDHEN and CDR2 SYDVKM. The CDR3 protein is CASSPNRGRREKLFF. CDR3 DNA sequence: TGTGCCAGCAGTCCTAACAGGGGGCGGCGAGAAAAACTGTTTTTT.

This rearrangement joins TRBV10-3 to TRBJ2-5; TRBD1 aligns across 11 bases. CDR1 and CDR2 from the germline V gene are ENHRY and SYGVKD. CDR3 length equals 15 residues. With V trimmed by 3 bases and J by 3 bases, 3 bases remained unmatched. CDR3 in amino acids: CAISERTGGEETQYF. In DNA, the CDR3 is TGTGCCATCAGTGAAAGGACAGGGGGCGAAGAGACCCAGTACTTC.